This T cell receptor beta chain appears in the sequencing data of a study of blood T cell repertoires in COVID-19. At the level of the study: The analysed material was cDNA or gDNA that came from T cells, B-cell-depleted T cells, or PBMCs.

Trimming shortened V by 6 bases and J by 2 bases, and 11 bases separated the two germline ends. The CDR3 is 13 residues long. CDR1 is MNHEY and CDR2 is SVGAGI in the germline V gene. As handled by the study authors: Scientists estimated how many nucleated cells there were by amplifying reference gene primers. The assay was immunoSEQ multiplex PCR, and TCRdb's table has in-frame clones only and misses some. V, J and clone size were drawn from that table, and D and trimming were deduced from the DNA. The sample has under 65,000 clones; roughly 89% are singletons. The source is a woman aged 55-75 years with COVID-19, enrolled during active disease. Sequenced input: peripheral blood. The chain joins TRBV6-5 to TRBJ2-7, with a tentative D call TRBD2 (5 bases). The CDR3 is CASSTGLTYEQYF. CDR3 nucleotide sequence: TGTGCCAGCAGCACCGGACTGACCTACGAGCAGTACTTC.